A single sample is the source of the 4 T cell receptor beta chains below, sequenced in a study of blood T cell repertoires in COVID-19 (dated by TCRdb to the early 2020s). Libraries were prepared through the immunoSEQ multiplex PCR assay. TCRdb obtained this table from immuneACCESS and retained in-frame rearrangements with V and J assigned. These tables miss some clones; where compared with another copy, unresolved V genes account for less than half of the shortfall, and the remainder is unexplained. This sample gives 250,000 to 300,000 clones in total; over 70% of them show up just once. The ten largest clones take up 5.7% of the sample. Sequences were obtained from peripheral blood. The receptors stem from a man at least 80 years old with acute or convalescent COVID-19.

J is TRBJ1-1 and V is TRBV4-1, with D uncertain. This CDR3 spans 14 amino acids. Germline V gene data show CDR1 as MGHRA and CDR2 as YSYEKL. V dropped 0 bases and J dropped 4 bases, with 9 bases sitting between them. The CDR3 DNA reads TGCGCCAGCAGCCAAGATTCGGGTCTCACTGAAGCTTTCTTT. Translating it yields CASSQDSGLTEAFF.

This clone showed up just a few times. The identical CDR3 is also encoded by other nucleotide sequences in the sample. CDR3 nucleotides: TGTGCCAGTACCGGGACTAGCGGGAGCACCGGGGAGCTGTTTTTT. It is translated as CASTGTSGSTGELFF. J is TRBJ2-2 and V is TRBV19; the match to TRBD2 covers 14 bases. CDR3 length: 15 amino acids. Unmatched junction bases numbered 2, after V lost 7 bases and J lost 4 bases. CDR1 is LNHDA and CDR2 is SQIVND in the germline V gene (reference sequence).

A single count supports this clone. The chain has TRBV19 and TRBJ1-2, with TRBD1 identical over 8 bases. CDR1 LNHDA and CDR2 SQIVND come from the germline V gene (reference sequence). The CDR3 consists of 17 residues. The trim removed 3 bases at V and 4 bases at J, leaving 13 bases unmatched. CDR3 amino acids: CASSIGSRGQASYGYTF. The CDR3 DNA sequence: TGTGCCAGTAGTATTGGGTCCCGGGGACAGGCCAGCTATGGCTACACCTTC. The variable domain in full, with the rest retrieved from reference TRBV19 and TRBJ1-2, is DGGITQSPKYLFRKEGQNVTLSCEQNLNHDAMYWYRQDPGQGLRLIYYSQIVNDFQKGDIAEGYSVSREKKESFPLTVTSAQKNPTAFYLCASSIGSRGQASYGYTFGSGTRLTVV.

The rearrangement uses TRBV7-9 and TRBJ1-1; D is unresolved. The length of the CDR3 is 13 residues. Trimming pared 2 bases from V and 3 bases from J, leaving 7 bases between. In germline, CDR1 is SEHNR, CDR2 FQNEAQ (reference sequence). The CDR3 DNA reads TGTGCCAGCAGCTTACAAACAGACACTGAAGCTTTCTTT. Protein product: CASSLQTDTEAFF.